These T cell receptor beta chains were read from a single sample in a study of healthy donors' naive CD4 and CD8 T cells. MiXCR was run by TCRdb on the reads, yielding one entry per CDR3 protein. The sample includes around 180,000 distinct CDR3 sequences, around 74% of them seen just once. The source material was naive CD4+ and CD8+ T cells sorted from blood, pooled from several donors. All receptors derive from a pool of human donors in good health; the sample pools cells from several healthy donors. Each CDR3 is given with its conserved first and last residue. The D gene is left open where the match is weak. Clone size is given for some rows only: seen once, a few or many times, or a class if the clone is expanded.

NA	TRBV2	TRBJ2-1	TRBD2	TGTGCCAGCAGTGCGGATTTGAGCGGGGGAACCTACAATGAGCAGTTCTTC	CASSADLSGGTYNEQFF
NA	TRBV10-3	TRBJ2-1	TRBD2	TGTGCCATCAGTGTGGGACTAGCGGGGCTAAGCTCCTACAATGAGCAGTTCTTC	CAISVGLAGLSSYNEQFF
few	TRBV29-1	TRBJ2-1	TRBD2	TGCAGCGTTGAGGGACTAGCGGGGACCAGCTCCTACAATGAGCAGTTCTTC	CSVEGLAGTSSYNEQFF
NA	TRBV11-1	TRBJ2-5	NA	TGTGCCAGCAGCTTAGAGTTTGCCAGCCAAGAGACCCAGTACTTC	CASSLEFASQETQYF
NA	TRBV5-1	TRBJ2-1	NA	TGCGCCAGCTCATCCGGGACATACACCTACAATGAGCAGTTCTTC	CASSSGTYTYNEQFF
NA	TRBV4-3	TRBJ1-2	NA	TGCGCCAGCAGCCAAGAAATATCCCAGTACAATGGCTACACCTTC	CASSQEISQYNGYTF
NA	TRBV29-1	TRBJ2-1	NA	TGCAGCGTTAATACAGGGCCAGATGAGCAGTTCTTC	CSVNTGPDEQFF
NA	TRBV29-1	TRBJ1-2	TRBD1	TGCAGCGTTGAAGAAACCGGGACAGGATATGGCTACACCTTC	CSVEETGTGYGYTF
NA	TRBV27	TRBJ2-3	TRBD2	TGTGCCAGCAGGAGGACTAGCGGCACAGATACGCAGTATTTT	CASRRTSGTDTQYF
NA	TRBV6-2/TRBV6-3	TRBJ2-3	TRBD1	TGTGCCAGCAGTTACTCGATCGGGACAGATAGCACAGATACGCAGTATTTT	CASSYSIGTDSTDTQYF
NA	TRBV27	TRBJ1-2	TRBD1	TGTGCCAGCAGTTTCCCAGGGGGAGGCTACACCTTC	CASSFPGGGYTF
few	TRBV29-1	TRBJ2-1	NA	TGCAGCGTTGAAGATCCCCAGCTCGTCGGCAATGAGCAGTTCTTC	CSVEDPQLVGNEQFF
NA	TRBV5-4	TRBJ1-2	TRBD1	TGTGCCAGCAGCTTAGGGACAGGAGCGGGTGGCTACACCTTC	CASSLGTGAGGYTF
NA	TRBV15	TRBJ2-7	TRBD2	TGTGCCACCAAGGCTTTAGCGGGAGTAGGATACGAGCAGTACTTC	CATKALAGVGYEQYF
NA	TRBV11-2	TRBJ2-7	NA	TGTGCCAGCAGCCCACAGGCGACCTACGAGCAGTACTTC	CASSPQATYEQYF
NA	TRBV29-1	TRBJ2-7	NA	TGCAGCGTTGACAAGGACGGGAGCGACGAGCAGTACTTC	CSVDKDGSDEQYF
NA	TRBV5-1	TRBJ2-1	NA	TGCGCCAGCAGCTTAGAAGGAGATGAGCAGTTCTTC	CASSLEGDEQFF
few	TRBV19	TRBJ1-1	NA	TGTGCCAGTAGTATGAGGGACCTAGCCAAGAACACTGAAGCTTTCTTT	CASSMRDLAKNTEAFF
NA	TRBV12-3/TRBV12-4	TRBJ2-3	NA	TGTGCCAGCAGTTTACTCCAGGGCAGCACAGATACGCAGTATTTT	CASSLLQGSTDTQYF
NA	TRBV15	TRBJ1-3	TRBD1	TGTGCCACCAGCAGAGGACAGGGGAGCTCTGGAAACACCATATATTTT	CATSRGQGSSGNTIYF
NA	TRBV29-1	TRBJ1-3	NA	TGCAGCGTCCGATGGGACTCTGGAAACACCATATATTTT	CSVRWDSGNTIYF
once	TRBV10-3	TRBJ1-3	NA	TGTGCCATCACCACAGGGTCGGGAAACACCATATATTTT	CAITTGSGNTIYF
NA	TRBV28	TRBJ2-3	NA	TGTGCCAGCAGTTTTCGGGCATCGGCGGCACCTAGCACAGATACGCAGTATTTT	CASSFRASAAPSTDTQYF
NA	TRBV29-1	TRBJ1-1	NA	TGCAGCGTTAACACGTACACTGAAGCTTTCTTT	CSVNTYTEAFF
once	TRBV29-1	TRBJ2-1	NA	TGCAGCGTTGATCCAGGGAAGCAGTTCTTC	CSVDPGKQFF
NA	TRBV11-2	TRBJ2-7	NA	TGTGCCAGCAGCTTAGATCCAGCCGACGAGCAGTACTTC	CASSLDPADEQYF